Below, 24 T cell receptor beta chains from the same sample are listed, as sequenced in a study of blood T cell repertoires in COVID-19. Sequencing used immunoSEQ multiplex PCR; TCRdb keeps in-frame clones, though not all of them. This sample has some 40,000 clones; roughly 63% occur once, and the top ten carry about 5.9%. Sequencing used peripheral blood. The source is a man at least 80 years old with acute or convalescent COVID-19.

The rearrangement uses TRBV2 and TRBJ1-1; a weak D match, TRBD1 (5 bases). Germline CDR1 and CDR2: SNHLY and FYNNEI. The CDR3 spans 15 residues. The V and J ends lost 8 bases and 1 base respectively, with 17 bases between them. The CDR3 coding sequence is TGTGCCAGCTCTACAGGCGGGGGGGGGAACACTGAAGCTTTCTTT. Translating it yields CASSTGGGGNTEAFF. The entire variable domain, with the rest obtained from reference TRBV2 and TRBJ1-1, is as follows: EPEVTQTPSHQVTQMGQEVILRCVPISNHLYFYWYRQILGQKVEFLVSFYNNEISEKSEIFDDQFSVERPDGSNFTLKIRSTKLEDSAMYFCASSTGGGGNTEAFFGQGTRLTVV.

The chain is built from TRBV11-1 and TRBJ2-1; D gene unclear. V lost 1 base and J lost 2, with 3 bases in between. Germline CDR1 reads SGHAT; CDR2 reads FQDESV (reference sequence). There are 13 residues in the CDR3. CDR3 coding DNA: TGTGCCAGCAGCTTAGGAGCCTACAATGAGCAGTTCTTC. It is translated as CASSLGAYNEQFF.

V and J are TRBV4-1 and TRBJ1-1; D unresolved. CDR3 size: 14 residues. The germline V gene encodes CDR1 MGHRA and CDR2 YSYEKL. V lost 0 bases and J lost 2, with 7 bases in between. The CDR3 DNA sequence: TGCGCCAGCAGCCAAGATTCCTTTAACACTGAAGCTTTCTTT. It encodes CASSQDSFNTEAFF.

The CDR3 loop is CASSYSQNQPQHF. The CDR3 DNA is TGTGCCAGCAGTTACTCTCAAAATCAGCCCCAGCATTTT. The rearrangement joins TRBV6-6 to TRBJ1-5, with D uncertain. The CDR3 loop spans 13 amino acids. CDR1 and CDR2 (germline): MNHNY, SVGAGI (reference sequence). V was trimmed by 0 bases and J by 4 bases, leaving 4 bases between them.

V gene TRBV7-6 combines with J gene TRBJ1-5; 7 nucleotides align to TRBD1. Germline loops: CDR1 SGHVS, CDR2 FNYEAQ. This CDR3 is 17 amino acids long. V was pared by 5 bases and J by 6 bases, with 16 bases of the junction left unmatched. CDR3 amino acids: CASSPRQGWEDSQPQHF. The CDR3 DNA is TGTGCCAGCAGCCCCCGACAGGGTTGGGAGGATTCTCAGCCCCAGCATTTT.

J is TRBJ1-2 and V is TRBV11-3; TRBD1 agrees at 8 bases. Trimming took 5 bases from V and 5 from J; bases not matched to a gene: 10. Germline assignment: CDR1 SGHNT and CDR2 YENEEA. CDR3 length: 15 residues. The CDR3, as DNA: TGTGCCAGCAGCGCCCGGGACAGGAGCTCATATGGCTACACCTTC. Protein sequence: CASSARDRSSYGYTF.

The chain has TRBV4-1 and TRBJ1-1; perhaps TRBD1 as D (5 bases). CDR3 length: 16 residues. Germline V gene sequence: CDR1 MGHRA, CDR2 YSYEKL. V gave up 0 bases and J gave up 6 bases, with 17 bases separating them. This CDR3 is CASSQEHGGLEPEAFF. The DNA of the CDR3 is TGCGCCAGCAGCCAAGAACACGGGGGTCTAGAGCCTGAAGCTTTCTTT.

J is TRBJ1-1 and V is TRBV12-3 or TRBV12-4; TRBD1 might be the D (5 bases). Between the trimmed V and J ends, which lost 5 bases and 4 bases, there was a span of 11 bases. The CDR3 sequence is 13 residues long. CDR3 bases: TGTGCCAGCAGTCGAAGGGGTGCCACTGAAGCTTTCTTT. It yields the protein CASSRRGATEAFF.

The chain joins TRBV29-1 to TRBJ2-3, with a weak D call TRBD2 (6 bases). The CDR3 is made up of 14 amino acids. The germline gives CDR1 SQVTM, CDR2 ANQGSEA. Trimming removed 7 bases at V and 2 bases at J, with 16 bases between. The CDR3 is CSATGLTATDTQYF. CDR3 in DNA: TGCAGCGCTACGGGACTCACCGCCACAGATACGCAGTATTTT.

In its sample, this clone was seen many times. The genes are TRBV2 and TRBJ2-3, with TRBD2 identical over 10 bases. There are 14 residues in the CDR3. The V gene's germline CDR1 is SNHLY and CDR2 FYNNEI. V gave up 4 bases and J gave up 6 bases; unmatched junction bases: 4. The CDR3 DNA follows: TGTGCCAGCAGTGGGGGGACTAGCGAGGATACGCAGTATTTT. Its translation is CASSGGTSEDTQYF.

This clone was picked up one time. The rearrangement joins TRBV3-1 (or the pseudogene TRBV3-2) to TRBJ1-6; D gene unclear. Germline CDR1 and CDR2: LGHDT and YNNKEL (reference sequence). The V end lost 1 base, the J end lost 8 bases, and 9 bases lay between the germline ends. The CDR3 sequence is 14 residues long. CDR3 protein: CASSQGWEHSPLHF. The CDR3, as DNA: TGTGCCAGCAGCCAAGGGTGGGAGCATTCACCCCTCCACTTT.

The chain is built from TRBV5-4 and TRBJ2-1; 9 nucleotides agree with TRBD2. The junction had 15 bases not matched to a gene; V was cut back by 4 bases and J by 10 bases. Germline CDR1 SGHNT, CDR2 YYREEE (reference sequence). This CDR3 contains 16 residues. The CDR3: CASSPRVAGARGEQFF. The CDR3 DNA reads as TGTGCCAGCAGCCCCCGGGTAGCGGGGGCTCGGGGAGAGCAGTTCTTC.

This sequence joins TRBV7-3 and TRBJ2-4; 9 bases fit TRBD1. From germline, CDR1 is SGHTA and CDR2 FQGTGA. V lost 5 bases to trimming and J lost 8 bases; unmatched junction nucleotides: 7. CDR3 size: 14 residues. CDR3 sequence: CASSPQGARDIQYF. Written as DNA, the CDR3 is TGTGCCAGCAGCCCACAGGGGGCGAGGGACATTCAGTACTTC.

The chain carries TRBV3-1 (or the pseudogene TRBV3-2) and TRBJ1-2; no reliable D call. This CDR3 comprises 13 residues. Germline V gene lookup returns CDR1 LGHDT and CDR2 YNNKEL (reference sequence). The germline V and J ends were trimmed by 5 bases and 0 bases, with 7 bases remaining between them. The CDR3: CASSRSSNYGYTF. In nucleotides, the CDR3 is TGTGCCAGCAGCAGGAGTTCTAACTATGGCTACACCTTC.

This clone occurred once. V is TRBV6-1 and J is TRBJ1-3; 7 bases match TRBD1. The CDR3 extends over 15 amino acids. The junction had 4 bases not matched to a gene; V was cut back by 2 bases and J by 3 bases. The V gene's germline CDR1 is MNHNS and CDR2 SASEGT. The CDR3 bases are TGTGCCAGCAGTGAAAAGGGGGCCAGTGGAAACACCATATATTTT. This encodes CASSEKGASGNTIYF.

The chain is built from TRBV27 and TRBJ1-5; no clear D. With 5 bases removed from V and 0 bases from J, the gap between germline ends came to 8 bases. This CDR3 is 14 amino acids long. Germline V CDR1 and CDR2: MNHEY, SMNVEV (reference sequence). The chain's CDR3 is CASSAGNSNQPQHF. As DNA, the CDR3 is TGTGCCAGCAGTGCGGGAAATAGCAATCAGCCCCAGCATTTT.

The CDR3 DNA reads TGTGCCAGCAGCTTAGTAACAGGGGGGCCCACAGATACGCAGTATTTT. Amino acids: CASSLVTGGPTDTQYF. This chain uses TRBV7-8 with TRBJ2-3; 8 nucleotides agree with TRBD1. V was clipped by 1 base and J by 2 bases; unmatched bases: 5. The CDR3 contains 16 residues. In germline, CDR1 is SGHVS, CDR2 FQNEAQ.

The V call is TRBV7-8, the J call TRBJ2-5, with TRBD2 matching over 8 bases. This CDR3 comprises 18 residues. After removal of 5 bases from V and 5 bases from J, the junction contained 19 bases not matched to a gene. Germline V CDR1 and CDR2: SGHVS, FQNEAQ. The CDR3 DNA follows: TGTGCCAGCAGCCTACAGGCCGACGGGAGGGAGGGGGTGGAGACCCAGTACTTC. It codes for CASSLQADGREGVETQYF.

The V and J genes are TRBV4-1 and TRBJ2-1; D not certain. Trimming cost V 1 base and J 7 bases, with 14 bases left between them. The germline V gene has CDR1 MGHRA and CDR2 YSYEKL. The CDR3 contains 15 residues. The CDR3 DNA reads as TGCGCCAGCAGCCAAGGTGCGGCAGTTGGGAATGAGCAGTTCTTC. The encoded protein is CASSQGAAVGNEQFF.

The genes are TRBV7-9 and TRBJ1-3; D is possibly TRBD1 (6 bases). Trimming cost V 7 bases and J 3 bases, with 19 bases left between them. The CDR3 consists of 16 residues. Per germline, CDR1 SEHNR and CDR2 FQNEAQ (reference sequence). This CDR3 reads CASIPGGRGDGNTIYF. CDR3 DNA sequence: TGTGCCAGCATCCCTGGTGGCAGGGGTGATGGAAACACCATATATTTT.

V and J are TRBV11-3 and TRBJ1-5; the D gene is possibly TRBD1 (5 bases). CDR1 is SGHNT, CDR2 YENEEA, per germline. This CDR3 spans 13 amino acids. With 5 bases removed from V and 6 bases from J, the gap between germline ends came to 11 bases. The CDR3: CASSPGGSQPQHF. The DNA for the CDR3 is TGTGCCAGCAGCCCTGGGGGGTCTCAGCCCCAGCATTTT.

The DNA of the CDR3 is TGTGCCAGCAGCGCCAGGGGACAGTCGTCGAGCTCTGGAAACACCATATATTTT. Amino acid sequence: CASSARGQSSSSGNTIYF. The rearrangement uses TRBV9 and TRBJ1-3; 7 bases align to TRBD1. CDR3 length: 18 residues. With V trimmed by 3 bases and J by 0 bases, 12 bases remained unmatched. The V gene's germline CDR1 is SGDLS and CDR2 YYNGEE.

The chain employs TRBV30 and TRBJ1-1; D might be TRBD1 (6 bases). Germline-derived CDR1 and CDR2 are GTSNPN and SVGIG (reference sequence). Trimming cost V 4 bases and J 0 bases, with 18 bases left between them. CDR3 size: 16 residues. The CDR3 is CAWTVWGRGLNTEAFF. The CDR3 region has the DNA TGTGCCTGGACCGTATGGGGCAGGGGATTGAACACTGAAGCTTTCTTT.

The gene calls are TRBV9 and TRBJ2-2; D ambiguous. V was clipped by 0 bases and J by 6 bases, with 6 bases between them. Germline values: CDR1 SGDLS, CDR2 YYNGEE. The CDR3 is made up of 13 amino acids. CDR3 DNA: TGTGCCAGCAGCGTAGGAGGCCCCGGGGAGCTGTTTTTT. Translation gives CASSVGGPGELFF. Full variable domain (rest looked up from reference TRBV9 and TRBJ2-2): DSGVTQTPKHLITATGQRVTLRCSPRSGDLSVYWYQQSLDQGLQFLIQYYNGEERAKGNILERFSAQQFPDLHSELNLSSLELGDSALYFCASSVGGPGELFFGEGSRLTVL.